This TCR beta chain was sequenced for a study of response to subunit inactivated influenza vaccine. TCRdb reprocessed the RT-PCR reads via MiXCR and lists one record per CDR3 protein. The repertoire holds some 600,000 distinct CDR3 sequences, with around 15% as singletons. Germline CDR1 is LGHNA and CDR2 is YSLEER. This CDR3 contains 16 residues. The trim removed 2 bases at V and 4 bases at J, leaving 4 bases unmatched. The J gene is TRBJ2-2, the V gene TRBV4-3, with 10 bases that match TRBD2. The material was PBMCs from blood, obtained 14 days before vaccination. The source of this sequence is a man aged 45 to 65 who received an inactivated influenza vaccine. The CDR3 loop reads CASSQPSGRATGELFF. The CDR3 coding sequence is TGCGCCAGCAGCCAACCAAGCGGGAGGGCCACCGGGGAGCTGTTTTTT.